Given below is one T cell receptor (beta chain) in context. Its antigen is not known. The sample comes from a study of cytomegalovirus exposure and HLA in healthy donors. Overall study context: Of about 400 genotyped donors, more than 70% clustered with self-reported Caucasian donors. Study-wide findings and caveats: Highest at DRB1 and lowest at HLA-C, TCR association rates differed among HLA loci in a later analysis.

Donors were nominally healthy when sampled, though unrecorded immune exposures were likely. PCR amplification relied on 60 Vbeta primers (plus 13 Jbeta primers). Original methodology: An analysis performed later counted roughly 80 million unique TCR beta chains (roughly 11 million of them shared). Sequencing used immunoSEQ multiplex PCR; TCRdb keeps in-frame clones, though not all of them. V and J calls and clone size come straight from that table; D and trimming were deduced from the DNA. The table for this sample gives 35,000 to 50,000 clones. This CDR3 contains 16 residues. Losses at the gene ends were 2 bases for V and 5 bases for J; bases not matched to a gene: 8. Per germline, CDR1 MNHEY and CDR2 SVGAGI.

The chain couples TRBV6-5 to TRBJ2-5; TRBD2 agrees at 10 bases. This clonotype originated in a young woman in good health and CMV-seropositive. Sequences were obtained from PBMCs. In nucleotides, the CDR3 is TGTGCCAGCAGTTACAGCCAGCGGGGGGGCCTGGAGACCCAGTACTTC. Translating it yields CASSYSQRGGLETQYF.